The source of this T cell receptor (beta chain) is a study of T cell clonotyping in hematopoietic cell transplantation. Overall study context: Pretransplant recipient samples were taken after cytoreduction. Overall study findings and caveats: At the given depth, recipient repertoires were over 97% de novo clonotypes.

Trimming left V 1 base short and J 0 bases short, with 9 bases between. The CDR3 covers 15 residues. Germline V gene data show CDR1 as MRHNA and CDR2 as SNTAGT. Data came from immunoSEQ multiplex PCR; TCRdb stores just in-frame clones and leaves some out. The data show 45,000 or so clones, about four fifths seen once. Described time point: recipient sample about 28 days before transplant, after cytoreduction. To note about this clone: As yet, its antigen is unknown.

This material consisted of peripheral blood mononuclear cells, taken before stem cell transplant. The sequence came from a man between 60 and 70 years old with myelodysplastic syndrome. Some clones in this sample may be carry-over from other donors' samples. V usage is TRBV6-4 and J usage is TRBJ1-1, with unresolved D. CDR3 nucleotides: TGTGCCAGCAGTGACTGGGAGCTAATGAACACTGAAGCTTTCTTT. Protein: CASSDWELMNTEAFF.